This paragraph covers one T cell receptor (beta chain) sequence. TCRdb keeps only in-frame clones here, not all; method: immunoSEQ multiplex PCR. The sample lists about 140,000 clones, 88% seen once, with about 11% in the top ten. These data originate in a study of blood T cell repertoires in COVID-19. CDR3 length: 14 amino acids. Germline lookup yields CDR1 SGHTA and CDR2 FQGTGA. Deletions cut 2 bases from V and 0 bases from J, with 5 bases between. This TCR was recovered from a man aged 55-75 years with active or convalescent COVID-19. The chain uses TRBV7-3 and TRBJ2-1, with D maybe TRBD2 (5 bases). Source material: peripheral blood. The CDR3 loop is CASSLDYSYNEQFF. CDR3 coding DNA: TGTGCCAGCAGCTTAGACTACTCCTACAATGAGCAGTTCTTC.